A selection of T cell receptor beta chains follows, all from one sample in a study of blood T cell repertoires in COVID-19. Only in-frame clones appear in the TCRdb table, and some are missing; sequencing was by immunoSEQ multiplex PCR. The repertoire holds 300,000 or so clones, with approximately 86% as singletons. The specimen sequenced was peripheral blood. These receptor sequences come from a man aged 65-85 years with acute or convalescent COVID-19. CDR3s include the opening cysteine and the closing phenylalanine or tryptophan.

v_call	j_call	cdr3_aa
TRBV5-1	TRBJ2-2	CASSLVAGSGGELFF
TRBV5-5	TRBJ1-5	CASSLGTGLNQPQHF
TRBV7-2	TRBJ1-3	CASSLGGSLSGNTIYF
TRBV4-2	TRBJ2-5	CASSQVGTSGGFGQETQYF
TRBV13	TRBJ1-4	CASSTRQWGANEKLFF
TRBV5-1	TRBJ1-6	CASSVGQPNSPLHF
TRBV27	TRBJ2-7	CASSLDLEASGRHQYF
TRBV6-4	TRBJ1-5	CASSEEFDQPQHF
TRBV6-5	TRBJ1-1	CASSYGTANTEAFF
TRBV30	TRBJ1-6	CAWSALNSYNSPLHF
TRBV3-1/TRBV3-2	TRBJ2-2	CASSRAGGTGELFF
TRBV6-5	TRBJ2-1	CASSQRGGEQFF
TRBV9	TRBJ1-6	CASSVAGGLSPLHF
TRBV28	TRBJ2-3	CASTLVVDTQYF
TRBV15	TRBJ2-7	CATSRDRGTSYEQYF
TRBV10-3	TRBJ2-3	CAISQGGANTQYF
TRBV7-9	TRBJ1-4	CASSPRRDNEKLFF
TRBV4-3	TRBJ1-6	CASSPDRAGDSPLHF
TRBV6-1	TRBJ2-5	CASSEVAGNNPFWETQYF
TRBV15	TRBJ1-6	CATSERQGPGSPLHF
TRBV4-2	TRBJ1-2	CASSQPQGGPDGYTF
TRBV10-3	TRBJ2-3	CGSNLGGKKDTQYF
TRBV19	TRBJ1-6	CASSSNGQGDSPLHF
TRBV21-1	TRBJ2-5	CASSKKRGRETQYF
TRBV5-1	TRBJ2-2	CASAEIAGGPSTGELFF
TRBV4-2	TRBJ1-1	CASSQETVGGTEAFF
TRBV9	TRBJ1-2	CASSASTGGYGYTF
TRBV7-2	TRBJ1-6	CASTLTGANSPLHF
TRBV2	TRBJ2-5	CASSLGVETQYF
TRBV9	TRBJ1-3	CASSVDWSSGNTIYF
TRBV7-9	TRBJ1-2	CASSLVPLLIGVDYGYTF
TRBV4-2	TRBJ1-2	CASSQGVDRGQANYGYTF
TRBV28	TRBJ2-7	CASSSLFHEQYF
TRBV28	TRBJ2-1	CASHTPRAEQFF
TRBV5-6	TRBJ2-1	CASSLVLAGGDEQFF
TRBV5-1	TRBJ1-1	CASRAGGGKNTEAFF
TRBV3-1/TRBV3-2	TRBJ2-5	CASSSGTSGKETQYF
TRBV5-1	TRBJ2-5	CASSLGRETQYF
TRBV7-8	TRBJ2-5	CASSGSLGGRQETQYF
TRBV10-3	TRBJ2-2	CAISESGQGRNTGELFF